The 2 T cell receptor beta chains below all came from one sample that was sequenced in a study of blood T cell repertoires in COVID-19. This table comes from immunoSEQ multiplex PCR, and its TCRdb copy is limited to in-frame clones, with some not included. The repertoire has roughly 55,000 clones, about 93% of them found once; the top ten carry approximately 15%. The sequenced sample was peripheral blood. The receptors here all came from a human donor with active COVID-19. The donor label of this sample is uncertain.

The gene calls are TRBV5-6 and TRBJ2-7, with TRBD1 identical over 7 bases. The CDR3 is 13 residues long. Trimming cost V 4 bases and J 2 bases; bases outside gene matches: 3. CDR1 and CDR2 (germline): SGHDT, YYEEEE. In DNA, the CDR3 is TGTGCCAGCAGCCTAACAGGGGCCTACGAGCAGTACTTC. Translated, it gives CASSLTGAYEQYF.

The gene calls are TRBV7-9 and TRBJ2-7, with D perhaps matching TRBD1 (6 bases). Germline loops: CDR1 SEHNR, CDR2 FQNEAQ (reference sequence). Trimming pared 3 bases from V and 2 bases from J, leaving 20 bases between. This CDR3 is built from 17 residues. The CDR3 coding sequence is TGTGCCAGCAGCTTGCTACTCGGGATACAGGGAGCCTACGAGCAGTACTTC. Encoded protein: CASSLLLGIQGAYEQYF.